The clone carrying this T cell receptor (beta chain) has ten or more counts. Nobody among the patients had been given any treatment before thyroid surgery. The germline V gene has CDR1 LGHDT and CDR2 YNNKEL (reference sequence). The CDR3 contains 16 residues. The V end was cut by 3 bases, the J end by 4 bases, with 18 bases between. This record belongs to a study of metastatic and nonmetastatic thyroid tumors. Across the study: Comparative analysis of repertoires was undertaken across blood and tumor or nodule tissue obtained from malignant and benign thyroid patients.

TCRdb re-called the PCR reads through MiXCR. The profile shows roughly 4,700 clones, under 30% of them singletons. This receptor was taken from a female donor with papillary thyroid cancer or a benign thyroid nodule (not recorded which). Some clones in this sample may be carry-over from other donors' samples. The V and J genes are TRBV3-1 and TRBJ1-2; D perhaps matches TRBD1 (6 bases). The sequencing sample was made of adjacent normal tissue. The CDR3 region is CASSHFGGGAGYGYTF. In DNA, the CDR3 is TGTGCCAGCAGCCACTTCGGCGGGGGGGCAGGCTATGGCTACACCTTC.